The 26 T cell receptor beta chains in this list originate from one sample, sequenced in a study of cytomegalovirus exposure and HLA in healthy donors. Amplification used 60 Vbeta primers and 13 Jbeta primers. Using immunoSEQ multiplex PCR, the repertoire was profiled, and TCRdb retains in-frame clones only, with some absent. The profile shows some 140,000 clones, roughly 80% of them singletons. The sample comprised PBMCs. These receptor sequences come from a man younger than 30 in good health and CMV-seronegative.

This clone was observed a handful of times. DNA for the CDR3: TGCGCCAGCAGCCAAGCTCCGGAGGGGAGAGATACGCAGTATTTT. Encoded protein: CASSQAPEGRDTQYF. J is TRBJ2-3 and V is TRBV4-3; the D gene is possibly TRBD2 (6 bases). V was cut by 1 base and J by 5 bases, with 13 bases left in between. The CDR3 runs to 15 residues. Germline CDR1 is LGHNA and CDR2 is YSLEER.

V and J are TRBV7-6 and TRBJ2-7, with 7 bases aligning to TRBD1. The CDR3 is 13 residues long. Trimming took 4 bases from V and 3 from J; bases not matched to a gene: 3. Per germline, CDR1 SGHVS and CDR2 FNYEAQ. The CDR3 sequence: CASSSGTDYEQYF. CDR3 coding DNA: TGTGCCAGCAGCTCCGGGACAGACTACGAGCAGTACTTC.

The CDR3 is CASSLGQGAGGANVLTF. CDR3 in DNA: TGTGCCAGCAGCCTGGGACAGGGGGCGGGAGGGGCCAACGTCCTGACTTTC. J is TRBJ2-6 and V is TRBV7-9, with 12 nucleotides matching TRBD1. Trimming cost V 5 bases and J 4 bases; bases outside gene matches: 6. CDR1 and CDR2 (germline): SEHNR, FQNEAQ (reference sequence). There are 17 residues in the CDR3.

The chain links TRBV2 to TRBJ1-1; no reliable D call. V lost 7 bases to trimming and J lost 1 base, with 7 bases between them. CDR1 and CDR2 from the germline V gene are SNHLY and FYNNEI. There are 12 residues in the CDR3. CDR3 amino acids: CASIAGNTEAFF. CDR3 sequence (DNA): TGTGCCAGCATAGCCGGGAACACTGAAGCTTTCTTT.

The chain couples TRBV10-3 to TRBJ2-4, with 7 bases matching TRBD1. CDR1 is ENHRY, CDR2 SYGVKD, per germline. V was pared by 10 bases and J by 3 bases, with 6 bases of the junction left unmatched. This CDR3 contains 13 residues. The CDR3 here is CATKRDSKNIQYF. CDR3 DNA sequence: TGTGCCACGAAACGGGACAGCAAAAACATTCAGTACTTC.

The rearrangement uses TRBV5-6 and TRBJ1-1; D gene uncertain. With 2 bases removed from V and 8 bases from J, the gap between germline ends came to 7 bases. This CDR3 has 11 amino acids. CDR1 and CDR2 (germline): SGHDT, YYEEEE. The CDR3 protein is CASSFKEEAFF. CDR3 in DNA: TGTGCCAGCAGCTTCAAGGAGGAAGCTTTCTTT.

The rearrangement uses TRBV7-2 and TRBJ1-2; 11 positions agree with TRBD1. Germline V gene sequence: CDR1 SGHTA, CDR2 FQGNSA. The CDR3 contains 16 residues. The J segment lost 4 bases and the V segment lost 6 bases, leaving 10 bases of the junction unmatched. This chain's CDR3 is CASSPSGTGGSYGYTF. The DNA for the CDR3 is TGTGCCAGCAGTCCGTCCGGGACAGGGGGTTCCTATGGCTACACCTTC.

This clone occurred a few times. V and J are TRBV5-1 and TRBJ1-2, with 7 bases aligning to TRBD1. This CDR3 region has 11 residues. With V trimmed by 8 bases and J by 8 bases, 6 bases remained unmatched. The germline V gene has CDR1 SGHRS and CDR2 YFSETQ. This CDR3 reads CASTDREGYTF. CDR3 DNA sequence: TGCGCCAGTACTGACAGGGAAGGCTACACCTTC.

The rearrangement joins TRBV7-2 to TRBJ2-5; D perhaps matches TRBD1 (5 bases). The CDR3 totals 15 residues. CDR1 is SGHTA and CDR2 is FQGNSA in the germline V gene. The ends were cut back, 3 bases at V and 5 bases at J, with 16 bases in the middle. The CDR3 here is CASSFTQAKGETQYF. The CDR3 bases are TGTGCCAGCAGCTTTACACAGGCAAAAGGGGAGACCCAGTACTTC. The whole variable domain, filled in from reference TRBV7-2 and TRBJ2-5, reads GAGVSQSPSNKVTEKGKDVELRCDPISGHTALYWYRQSLGQGLEFLIYFQGNSAPDKSGLPSDRFSAERTGGSVSTLTIQRTQQEDSAVYLCASSFTQAKGETQYFGPGTRLLVL.

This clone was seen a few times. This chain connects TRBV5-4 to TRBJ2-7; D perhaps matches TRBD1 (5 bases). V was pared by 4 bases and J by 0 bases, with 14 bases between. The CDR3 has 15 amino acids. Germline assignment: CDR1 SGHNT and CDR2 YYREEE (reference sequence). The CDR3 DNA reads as TGTGCCAGCAGCAAACCAGGGCCTAGCTCCTACGAGCAGTACTTC. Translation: CASSKPGPSSYEQYF.

CDR3: CASSLAPGTSAYEQYF. DNA for the CDR3: TGTGCCAGCAGCTTAGCGCCAGGGACTAGCGCCTACGAGCAGTACTTC. The chain uses TRBV7-2 and TRBJ2-7; TRBD2 agrees at 10 bases. The CDR3 has 16 amino acids. Trimming took 0 bases from V and 2 from J; bases not matched to a gene: 4. Germline values: CDR1 SGHTA, CDR2 FQGNSA.

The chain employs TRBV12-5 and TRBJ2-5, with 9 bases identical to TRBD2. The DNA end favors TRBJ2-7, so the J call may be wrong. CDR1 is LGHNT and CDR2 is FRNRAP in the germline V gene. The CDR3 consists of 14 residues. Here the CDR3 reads CASGFGGGVYEQYF. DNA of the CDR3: TGTGCTAGTGGTTTCGGCGGGGGGGTTTACGAGCAGTACTTC.

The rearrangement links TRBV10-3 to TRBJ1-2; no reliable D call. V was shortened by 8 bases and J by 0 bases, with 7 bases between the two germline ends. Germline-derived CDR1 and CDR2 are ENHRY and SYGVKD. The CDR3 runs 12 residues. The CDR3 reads CAIGTANYGYTF. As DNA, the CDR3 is TGTGCCATCGGAACAGCTAACTATGGCTACACCTTC.

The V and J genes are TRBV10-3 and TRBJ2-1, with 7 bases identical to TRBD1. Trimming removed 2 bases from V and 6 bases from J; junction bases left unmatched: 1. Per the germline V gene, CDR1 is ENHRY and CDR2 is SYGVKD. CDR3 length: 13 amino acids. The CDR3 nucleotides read TGTGCCATCAGTGAGGACAGGGCCAATGAGCAGTTCTTC. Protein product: CAISEDRANEQFF.

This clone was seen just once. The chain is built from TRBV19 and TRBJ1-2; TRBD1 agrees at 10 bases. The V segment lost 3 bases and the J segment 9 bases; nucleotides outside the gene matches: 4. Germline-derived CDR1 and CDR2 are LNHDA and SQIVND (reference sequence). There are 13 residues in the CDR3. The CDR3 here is CASSIDRGPSYTF. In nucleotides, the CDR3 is TGTGCCAGTAGTATCGACAGGGGGCCCAGCTACACCTTC.

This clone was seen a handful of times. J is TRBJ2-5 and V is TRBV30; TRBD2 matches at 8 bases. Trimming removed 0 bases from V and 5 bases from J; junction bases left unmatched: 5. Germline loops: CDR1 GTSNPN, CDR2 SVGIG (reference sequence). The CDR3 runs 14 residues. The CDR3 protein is CAWSVLAGGETQYF. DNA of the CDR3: TGTGCCTGGAGTGTTCTAGCGGGCGGGGAGACCCAGTACTTC.

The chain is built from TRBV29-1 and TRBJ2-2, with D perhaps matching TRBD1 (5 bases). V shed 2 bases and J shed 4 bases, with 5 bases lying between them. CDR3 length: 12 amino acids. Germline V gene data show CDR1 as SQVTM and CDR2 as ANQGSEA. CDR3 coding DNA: TGCAGCGTTGAAAGGGGCACCGGGGAGCTGTTTTTT. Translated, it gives CSVERGTGELFF.

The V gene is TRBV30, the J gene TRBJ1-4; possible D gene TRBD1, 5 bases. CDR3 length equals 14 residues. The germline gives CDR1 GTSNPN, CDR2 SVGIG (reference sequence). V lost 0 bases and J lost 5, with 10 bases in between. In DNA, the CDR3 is TGTGCCTGGAGTGTAGCCAGGGCGAATGAAAAACTGTTTTTT. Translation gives CAWSVARANEKLFF.

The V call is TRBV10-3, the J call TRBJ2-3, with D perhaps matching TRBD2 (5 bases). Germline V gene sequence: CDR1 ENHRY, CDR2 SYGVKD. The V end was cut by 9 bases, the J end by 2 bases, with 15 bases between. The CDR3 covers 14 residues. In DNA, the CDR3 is TGTGCCATAAAGGGATTTCGGGACACAGATACGCAGTATTTT. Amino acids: CAIKGFRDTDTQYF.

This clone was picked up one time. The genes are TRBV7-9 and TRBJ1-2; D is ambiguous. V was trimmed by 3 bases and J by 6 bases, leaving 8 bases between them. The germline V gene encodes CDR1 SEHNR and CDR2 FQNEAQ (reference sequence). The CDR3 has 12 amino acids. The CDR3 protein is CASSFSRDGYTF. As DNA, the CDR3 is TGTGCCAGCAGCTTTTCAAGAGATGGCTACACCTTC.

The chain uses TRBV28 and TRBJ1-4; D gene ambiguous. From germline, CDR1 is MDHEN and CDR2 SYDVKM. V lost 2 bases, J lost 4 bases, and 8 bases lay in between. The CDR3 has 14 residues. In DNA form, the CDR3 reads TGTGCCAGCAGTTTACTCCGCGTTAATGAAAAACTGTTTTTT. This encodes CASSLLRVNEKLFF.

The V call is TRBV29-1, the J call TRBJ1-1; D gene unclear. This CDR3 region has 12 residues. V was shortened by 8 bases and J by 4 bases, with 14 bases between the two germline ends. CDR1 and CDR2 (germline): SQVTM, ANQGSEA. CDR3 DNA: TGCAGCACCGGCCTGACTGGCACTGAAGCTTTCTTT. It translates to CSTGLTGTEAFF. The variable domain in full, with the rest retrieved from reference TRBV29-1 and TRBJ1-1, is SAVISQKPSRDICQRGTSLTIQCQVDSQVTMMFWYRQQPGQSLTLIATANQGSEATYESGFVIDKFPISRPNLTFSTLTVSNMSPEDSSIYLCSTGLTGTEAFFGQGTRLTVV.

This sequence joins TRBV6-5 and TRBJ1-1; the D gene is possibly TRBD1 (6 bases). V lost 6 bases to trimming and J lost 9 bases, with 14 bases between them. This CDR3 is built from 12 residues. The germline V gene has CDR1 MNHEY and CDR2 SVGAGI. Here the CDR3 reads CASSYRGAKAFF. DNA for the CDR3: TGTGCCAGCAGCTACCGGGGGGCAAAAGCTTTCTTT.

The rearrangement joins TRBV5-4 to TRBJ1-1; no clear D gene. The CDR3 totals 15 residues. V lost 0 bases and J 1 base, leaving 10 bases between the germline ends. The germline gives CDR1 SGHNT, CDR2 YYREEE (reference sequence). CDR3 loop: CASSLALGGNTEAFF. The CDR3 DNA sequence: TGTGCCAGCAGCTTGGCCCTCGGAGGGAACACTGAAGCTTTCTTT.

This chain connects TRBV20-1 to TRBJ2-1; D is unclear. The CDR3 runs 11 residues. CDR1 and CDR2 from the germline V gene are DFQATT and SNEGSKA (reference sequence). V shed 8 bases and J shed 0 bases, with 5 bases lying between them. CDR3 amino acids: CSSVSYNEQFF. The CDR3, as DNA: TGCAGTTCCGTCTCCTACAATGAGCAGTTCTTC.

The CDR3 nucleotides are TGTGCCAGCACCCTGGGCAGTACCTACAATGAGCAGTTCTTC. It specifies CASTLGSTYNEQFF. The V call is TRBV5-6, the J call TRBJ2-1; D remains ambiguous. The germline V gene encodes CDR1 SGHDT and CDR2 YYEEEE. There are 14 residues in the CDR3. Trimming shortened V by 6 bases and J by 2 bases, and 12 bases separated the two germline ends.